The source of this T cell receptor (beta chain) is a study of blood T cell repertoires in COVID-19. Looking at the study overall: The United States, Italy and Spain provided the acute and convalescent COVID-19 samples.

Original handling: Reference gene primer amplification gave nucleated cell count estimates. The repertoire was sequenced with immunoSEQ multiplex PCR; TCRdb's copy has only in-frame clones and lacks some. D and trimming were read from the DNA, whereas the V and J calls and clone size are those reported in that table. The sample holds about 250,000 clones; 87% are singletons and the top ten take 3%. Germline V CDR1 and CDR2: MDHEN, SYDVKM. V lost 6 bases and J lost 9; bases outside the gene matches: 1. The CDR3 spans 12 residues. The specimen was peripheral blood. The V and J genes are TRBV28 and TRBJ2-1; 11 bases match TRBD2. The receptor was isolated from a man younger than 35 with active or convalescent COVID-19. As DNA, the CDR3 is TGTGCCAGCAGGGGACTAGCGGCTGAGCAGTTCTTC. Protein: CASRGLAAEQFF.